This T cell receptor (beta chain) was obtained from a study of blood T cell repertoires in COVID-19 (TCRdb year 2020). At the level of the whole study: Collaborator samples came from the United States, Italy and Spain and covered acute and convalescent phases of COVID-19. The material from the prospective study consisted of cDNA or gDNA derived from T cells, B-cell-depleted T cells, or PBMCs. Subjects who had been exposed to COVID-19, were actively infected with it, or had recovered from it provided the deeply sampled blood TCRbeta repertoires that made up the dataset. A freely available public database, intended as a resource for researchers studying the immune response to SARS-CoV-2, is where the repertoires were released. Samples were obtained from the ongoing ImmuneRACE study (first 160 participants) and from over a thousand subjects provided by 6 global collaborators. Nearly every sample came with metadata listing a de-identified subject ID, COVID-19 status, age in years and sex. Where HLA class I and class II types were available, the types were taken from metadata supplied by the sample provider, not from assay-based typing.

Collaborating institutions collected whole blood in K2EDTA tubes following their own protocols. For TCRbeta analysis, collaborators shipped samples in one of three forms: frozen whole blood, isolated PBMCs, or DNA extracted from either of those sample types. The germline V gene specifies SGDLS as CDR1 and YYNGEE as CDR2. Measured from the cysteine to the phenylalanine, the CDR3 is 15 residues long. Only the CDR3 region is kept as DNA, spanning 45 bases read in frame from base 1. V loses 6 bases of germline sequence and J loses 7 bases, and the interval between the two ends is 23 bases. TCRbeta CDR3 regions were amplified from genomic DNA by means of the immunoSEQ Assay, a bias-controlled multiplex PCR. The paper's processing steps were these. The number of nucleated cells in each sample was estimated from the amplification of reference gene primers within the assay. Sequence reads were collapsed and filtered to measure the absolute abundance of every unique TCRbeta CDR3 rearrangement. Productive Simpson clonality was computed per sample as the square root of Simpson's diversity index over productive rearrangements. TCRdb retrieved this table from immuneACCESS and kept in-frame rearrangements only. Not all clones are present; in checked studies, unresolved V genes account for under half, and no reason is known for the remainder. V, J and clone size were drawn from that table, and D and trimming were deduced from the DNA. Within this sample are around 250,000 clones, with about 89% of them counted one time only. 8.5% to 9% of the sample belongs to the ten largest clones.

About this clone: The clone's antigen remains unknown. Base qualities are not recorded, but no much larger clone differs from it by a single base.

The investigation overall reported the following: Clinical and demographic metadata were provided uncurated, with the amount varying by source and participant.

Sequenced: peripheral blood. The chain links TRBV9 with TRBJ2-7, and perhaps TRBD2 as D gene, on 6 matching bases. The clonotype originates from a man aged 40-55 years with active or convalescent COVID-19. The CDR3 sequence is CASNQGWDSRVEQYF. The nucleotides read TGTGCCAGCAACCAAGGGTGGGACTCAAGGGTAGAGCAGTACTTC.